This T cell receptor (beta chain) was captured in a study of control samples from healthy donors and cancer patients. Libraries were prepared by immunoSEQ multiplex PCR; TCRdb keeps only in-frame clonotypes and omits some of them. In the table there are fewer than 90,000 clones, 70% to 90% of which are singletons. Germline loops: CDR1 SGDLS, CDR2 YYNGEE. This CDR3 is 15 amino acids long. Trimming took off 4 bases at V and 4 bases at J, with 15 bases between the two ends. The chain joins TRBV9 to TRBJ1-3; the D is unclear. Source material: blood. This receptor was obtained from a man in his forties or fifties in good health. Here the CDR3 DNA reads TGTGCCAGCAGCCCATCCCGGGTGGAGGGAAACACCATATATTTT. Translated: CASSPSRVEGNTIYF.